This entry lists 6 T cell receptor beta chains sequenced from one sample in a study of blood T cell repertoires in COVID-19. The repertoire was sequenced with immunoSEQ multiplex PCR; TCRdb's copy has only in-frame clones and lacks some. Here the sample spans about 170,000 clones, 80% to 95% being singletons. The sequencing input was peripheral blood. The receptors were gathered from a woman aged 45-60 years with acute or convalescent COVID-19.

This chain uses TRBV30 with TRBJ1-5; maybe TRBD1 (5 bases). Germline CDR1 reads GTSNPN; CDR2 reads SVGIG (reference sequence). V gave up 3 bases and J gave up 6 bases, with 12 bases separating them. This CDR3 comprises 13 residues. The CDR3 protein is CAWSAHGGQPQHF. Written as DNA, the CDR3 is TGTGCCTGGAGCGCACACGGGGGTCAGCCCCAGCATTTT.

V is TRBV30 and J is TRBJ1-6; D is uncertain. This CDR3 region has 13 residues. With 0 bases removed from V and 10 bases from J, the gap between germline ends came to 10 bases. Germline loops: CDR1 GTSNPN, CDR2 SVGIG (reference sequence). This chain's CDR3 is CAWSVGPGSPLHF. In DNA, the CDR3 is TGTGCCTGGAGTGTGGGTCCGGGGTCACCCCTCCACTTT.

The V and J genes are TRBV3-1 (or the pseudogene TRBV3-2) and TRBJ2-5, with a weak D call TRBD2 (5 bases). The CDR3 spans 12 residues. Germline V CDR1 and CDR2: LGHDT, YNNKEL (reference sequence). V was cut by 1 base and J by 6 bases, with 6 bases left in between. This chain's CDR3 is CASSQVGKTQYF. In DNA, the CDR3 is TGTGCCAGCAGCCAAGTCGGGAAGACCCAGTACTTC.

V is TRBV12-5 and J is TRBJ1-1; no definite D call. The CDR3 runs 13 residues. Germline V gene sequence: CDR1 LGHNT, CDR2 FRNRAP. Trimming shortened V by 6 bases and J by 2 bases, and 10 bases separated the two germline ends. The CDR3 bases are TGTGCTAGTGGGTCCAGTGGTAACACTGAAGCTTTCTTT. The encoded protein is CASGSSGNTEAFF.

There are a few counts of this clone. V and J are TRBV18 and TRBJ1-4; 10 bases are a match to TRBD1. V lost 1 base, J lost 0 bases, and 2 bases stayed unmatched. Germline lookup yields CDR1 KGHSH and CDR2 LQKENI. This CDR3 comprises 17 residues. This CDR3 reads CASSPRGQGATNEKLFF. CDR3 nucleotides: TGTGCCAGCTCACCACGAGGACAGGGGGCAACTAATGAAAAACTGTTTTTT.

The chain carries TRBV7-2 and TRBJ2-5; 7 bases fit TRBD2. J was trimmed by 2 bases and V by 5 bases; bases with no gene match: 8. The CDR3 loop spans 15 amino acids. The germline CDR1 and CDR2 sequences are SGHTA and FQGNSA. CDR3 sequence (DNA): TGTGCCAGCAGCCCCCGGTACGGGGGGCAAGAGACCCAGTACTTC. Its protein product is CASSPRYGGQETQYF.